This is a list of T cell receptor beta chains from one sample in a study of T cell responses to AZD1222 COVID-19 vaccine. Libraries were prepared by immunoSEQ multiplex PCR; TCRdb keeps only in-frame clonotypes and omits some of them. The profile shows about 100,000 clones, 65% to 90% of them singletons. The specimen was peripheral blood, collected on day 0 of AZD1222 vaccination. Every receptor here comes from an adult in good health. The CDR3 runs from the conserved cysteine through the conserved F or W. D genes are given only for firm matches. The size entry is marked missing in some rows and otherwise reads once, few, many or a size class.

len	j_gene	d_gene	v_gene	abundance	CDR3aa	CDR3nt
16	TRBJ2-1	TRBD1	TRBV11-3	.	CASSNRGTGSYNEQFF	TGTGCCAGCAGCAACAGAGGGACAGGGTCCTACAATGAGCAGTTCTTC
13	TRBJ2-7	.	TRBV7-2	.	CASSLVDTYEQYF	TGTGCCAGCAGCTTAGTGGATACCTACGAGCAGTACTTC
13	TRBJ1-2	.	TRBV29-1	few	CSVGVSENYGYTF	TGCAGCGTTGGGGTATCAGAGAACTATGGCTACACCTTC
13	TRBJ1-1	TRBD1	TRBV10-2	.	CASSEVRGLGAFF	TGCGCCAGCAGTGAGGTCAGGGGGCTTGGAGCTTTCTTT
17	TRBJ2-7	.	TRBV18	once	CASSPPRLGGSSYEQYF	TGTGCCAGCTCACCACCACGGTTGGGGGGTTCCTCCTACGAGCAGTACTTC
17	TRBJ2-2	TRBD2	TRBV11-2	.	CASSPREAAAGTGELFF	TGTGCCAGCAGCCCTCGGGAGGCAGCAGCCGGCACCGGGGAGCTGTTTTTT
12	TRBJ2-7	.	TRBV6-1	few	CASSEGGSEQYF	TGTGCCAGCAGTGAAGGTGGGAGCGAGCAGTACTTC
14	TRBJ1-2	.	TRBV5-6	few	CASSLGQGFSGYTF	TGTGCCAGCAGCTTGGGGCAGGGCTTCAGTGGCTACACCTTC
16	TRBJ1-2	TRBD1	TRBV24-1	once	CATSDSDRKGNYGYTF	TGTGCCACCAGTGACTCGGACAGGAAGGGTAACTATGGCTACACCTTC
16	TRBJ2-1	TRBD2	TRBV7-2	.	CASSLSASGGMGEQFF	TGTGCCAGCAGCTTATCGGCTAGCGGGGGGATGGGTGAGCAGTTCTTC
13	TRBJ2-2	.	TRBV4-1	.	CASSLTSTGELFF	TGCGCCAGCAGCCTAACTAGCACCGGGGAGCTGTTTTTT
15	TRBJ1-2	.	TRBV6-5	.	CASRPREVGNYGYTF	TGTGCCAGCAGACCCCGGGAGGTCGGTAACTATGGCTACACCTTC
13	TRBJ1-2	.	TRBV29-1	.	CSVELTGNPGYTF	TGCAGCGTTGAACTAACAGGGAATCCCGGCTACACCTTC
14	TRBJ1-2	.	TRBV4-3	.	CASSQASTSYGYTF	TGCGCCAGCAGCCAAGCTTCGACGAGCTATGGCTACACCTTC
14	TRBJ2-5	.	TRBV9	.	CASSVGAYKETQYF	TGTGCCAGCAGCGTAGGTGCTTATAAAGAGACCCAGTACTTC
14	TRBJ1-3	TRBD1	TRBV7-9	.	CASRGVDRGNTIYF	TGTGCCAGCAGGGGAGTGGACAGGGGGAACACCATATATTTT
16	TRBJ1-4	.	TRBV24-1	.	CATSDPPISGGEKLFF	TGTGCCACCAGTGATCCACCTATATCGGGAGGAGAAAAACTGTTTTTT
14	TRBJ1-2	TRBD1	TRBV5-1	.	CASSLTGGEVSYTF	TGCGCCAGCAGCTTGACAGGGGGCGAGGTTAGCTACACCTTC
16	TRBJ2-7	.	TRBV7-6	.	CASSGKDSWSPYEQYF	TGTGCCAGCAGCGGGAAGGACTCATGGTCTCCCTACGAGCAGTACTTC
15	TRBJ2-2	.	TRBV5-1	.	CASSLGGTNTGELFF	TGCGCCAGCAGCTTGGGCGGGACGAACACCGGGGAGCTGTTTTTT
14	TRBJ2-5	.	TRBV5-1	.	CASSLGGVQETQYF	TGCGCCAGCAGCTTGGGAGGGGTACAAGAGACCCAGTACTTC
14	TRBJ1-2	.	TRBV18	.	CASSPGQPNYGYTF	TGTGCCAGCTCACCGGGGCAGCCGAACTATGGCTACACCTTC
11	TRBJ2-2	.	TRBV25-1	.	CASSDGWELFF	TGTGCCAGCAGTGATGGATGGGAGCTGTTTTTT
13	TRBJ2-5	.	TRBV19	.	CASSYSYQETQYF	TGTGCCAGTAGTTACAGCTATCAAGAGACCCAGTACTTC
13	TRBJ1-1	TRBD1	TRBV3-1/TRBV3-2	few	CASSQSDRGKAFF	TGTGCCAGCAGCCAATCGGACAGGGGAAAGGCTTTCTTT
14	TRBJ1-2	.	TRBV7-2	.	CASSLTTSEHGYTF	TGTGCCAGCAGCTTAACGACTTCAGAGCATGGCTACACCTTC
13	TRBJ1-1	.	TRBV27	.	CASSLRGGNEAFF	TGTGCCAGCAGTCTCCGGGGGGGCAATGAAGCTTTCTTT
14	TRBJ2-7	TRBD1	TRBV6-5	.	CASHGGQPQYEQYF	TGTGCCAGCCATGGGGGACAGCCACAGTACGAGCAGTACTTC
13	TRBJ2-7	TRBD1	TRBV19	.	CASRPGQTYEQYF	TGTGCCAGTAGGCCGGGACAGACCTACGAGCAGTACTTC
15	TRBJ1-1	TRBD1	TRBV18	.	CASSPSAGGGTEAFF	TGTGCCAGCTCACCCAGCGCAGGGGGCGGGACTGAAGCTTTCTTT
16	TRBJ2-7	TRBD2	TRBV5-1	.	CASSGKTSGTSYEQYF	TGCGCCAGCAGCGGGAAGACTAGCGGGACGTCCTACGAGCAGTACTTC
16	TRBJ2-5	.	TRBV19	.	CASRLWPWGDQETQYF	TGTGCCAGTAGGCTCTGGCCATGGGGGGACCAAGAGACCCAGTACTTC
15	TRBJ1-4	.	TRBV19	once	CASSPNPGMGEKLFF	TGTGCCAGTAGTCCCAACCCCGGGATGGGGGAAAAACTGTTTTTT
15	TRBJ2-2	TRBD1	TRBV6-5	once	CASSTGTGGTGELFF	TGTGCCAGCAGTACGGGGACAGGTGGTACCGGGGAGCTGTTTTTT
11	TRBJ2-1	.	TRBV21-1	.	CASSLDRGKFF	TGTGCCAGCAGCCTTGACAGGGGCAAGTTCTTC
16	TRBJ1-6	.	TRBV19	.	CASSPRTAMLRSPLHF	TGTGCCAGTAGCCCCCGGACGGCCATGCTTAGATCACCCCTCCACTTT
13	TRBJ1-2	.	TRBV2	once	CASRGLGGYGYTF	TGTGCCAGCAGGGGACTCGGGGGCTATGGCTACACCTTC
15	TRBJ2-5	.	TRBV18	.	CASSPWQANQETQYF	TGTGCCAGCTCACCATGGCAGGCTAACCAAGAGACCCAGTACTTC
14	TRBJ2-5	.	TRBV7-8	.	CASSLRRGGETQYF	TGTGCCAGCAGCCTCCGACGGGGAGGAGAGACCCAGTACTTC
11	TRBJ1-4	.	TRBV6-6	.	CASSRQEKLFF	TGTGCCAGCAGCAGACAGGAAAAACTGTTTTTT
13	TRBJ2-5	.	TRBV15	.	CATSISFEETQYF	TGTGCCACCAGCATTAGCTTTGAAGAGACCCAGTACTTC